This T cell receptor (beta chain) was captured in a study of blood T cells in healthy people across ages. CDR1 is DFQATT, CDR2 SNEGSKA, per germline (reference sequence). V lost 3 bases, J lost 5 bases, and 5 bases stayed unmatched. The CDR3 covers 14 residues. A J-beta primer mix and a sample-barcoded 5' primer were used in a second PCR of about 7 to 12 cycles. TCRdb reprocessed the 5' RACE reads with MiXCR, giving one entry per CDR3 protein. The top ten clones hold over 3.5% of a sample with some 1,500,000 distinct CDR3 sequences, about 42% of them seen once. The genes are TRBV20-1 and TRBJ2-3; 10 nucleotides line up with TRBD1. Sequences were obtained from blood. The source is a woman aged 18-35 years in good health. The CDR3 DNA reads as TGCAGTGCTAGCGACAGGGGGCATCGAGATACGCAGTATTTT. Translating gives CSASDRGHRDTQYF.